This note documents a single T cell receptor (beta chain) sequence. Its antigen is unidentified. This record belongs to a study of blood T cells in healthy people across ages. The CDR3 has 13 residues. Germline-derived CDR1 and CDR2 are DFQATT and SNEGSKA (reference sequence). The V and J ends lost 2 bases and 1 base respectively, with 9 bases between them. Combining a sample-barcoded 5' primer with a J-beta primer mix, a second PCR ran for roughly 6 to 11 cycles. TCRdb analysed the 5' RACE reads with MiXCR anew, one entry per CDR3 protein. The sample holds hundreds of thousands of distinct CDR3 sequences, around 25% seen once. Regarding the study as a whole: A roughly linear fall in TCR beta diversity per million T cells was seen with increasing age.

This sample also appeared in a second study, on T cells of mothers and their children.

Sequencing input: blood. The rearrangement links TRBV20-1 to TRBJ2-7; D is uncertain. The clonotype was recovered from a boy younger than 18 in good health. The DNA for the CDR3 is TGCAGTGCTAGATGGGCGGCTTCCTACGAGCAGTACTTC. This codes for CSARWAASYEQYF.